The 5 T cell receptor beta chains given below trace back to one sample, sequenced in a study of cytomegalovirus exposure and HLA in healthy donors. Primers for the PCR totalled 60 Vbeta and 13 Jbeta. Assay used: immunoSEQ multiplex PCR; TCRdb lists only in-frame clones, some missing. The sample has about 120,000 clones, 80% seen once. The sequenced sample was PBMCs. Receptors were obtained from a man between 25 and 39 years old in good health and CMV-seropositive.

The chain is built from TRBV7-6 and TRBJ2-7; TRBD1 matches at 8 bases. Germline trimming cut 5 bases from V and 4 bases from J; bases unmatched to any gene: 7. This CDR3 contains 14 residues. Germline values: CDR1 SGHVS, CDR2 FNYEAQ. The CDR3 DNA sequence: TGTGCCAGCAGCCAATGGACAGGGCCTTACGAGCAGTACTTC. This sequence encodes CASSQWTGPYEQYF. Full variable domain (rest looked up from reference TRBV7-6 and TRBJ2-7): GAGVSQSPRYKVTKRGQDVALRCDPISGHVSLYWYRQALGQGPEFLTYFNYEAQQDKSGLPNDRFSAERPEGSISTLTIQRTEQRDSAMYRCASSQWTGPYEQYFGPGTRLTVT.

Comments on this clone: The limits of the CDR3 on the DNA are not certain, so only TCRdb's listed CDR3 is given. CDR3 region: CASSEGGRRAGELFF. This chain joins TRBV2 and TRBJ2-2; TRBD2 is the table's D call, not checked against the DNA. From its first to its last residue, the CDR3 has 15 amino acids. Germline CDR1 SNHLY, CDR2 FYNNEI.

The V call is TRBV2, the J call TRBJ2-3; maybe TRBD1 (5 bases). This CDR3 region has 12 residues. Trimming cost V 6 bases and J 2 bases, with 6 bases left between them. Per germline, CDR1 SNHLY and CDR2 FYNNEI. The CDR3 DNA reads TGTGCCAGCAGACAGGACACAGATACGCAGTATTTT. This translates into CASRQDTDTQYF.

This rearrangement joins TRBV14 to TRBJ1-1, with unresolved D. Per the germline V gene, CDR1 is SGHDN and CDR2 is FVKESK. V shed 3 bases and J shed 1 base, with 12 bases lying between them. The CDR3 sequence is 15 residues long. The CDR3 spells CASSHISPGNTEAFF. DNA for the CDR3: TGTGCCAGCAGCCATATTTCACCAGGGAACACTGAAGCTTTCTTT.

For the CDR3, the DNA is TGTGCCAGCAGTGAATGGACAGTTGAAGCTTTCTTT. This translates into CASSEWTVEAFF. The J gene is TRBJ1-1, the V gene TRBV6-1; D possibly corresponds to TRBD1 (6 bases). Trimming removed 2 bases at V and 7 bases at J, with 8 bases between. Germline V CDR1 and CDR2: MNHNS, SASEGT. CDR3 size: 12 residues.